Below, 4 T cell receptor beta chains from the same sample are listed, as sequenced in a study of blood T cell repertoires in COVID-19. Clones were sequenced by immunoSEQ multiplex PCR, and TCRdb holds only the in-frame ones, with some missing. This table has some 230,000 clones, approximately 85% appearing once. What was sequenced was peripheral blood. These receptors were collected from a man aged 45-65 years who had recovered from COVID-19.

The rearrangement uses TRBV29-1 and TRBJ1-2; 7 bases align to TRBD1. Germline V gives CDR1 SQVTM, CDR2 ANQGSEA. The CDR3 length is 13 residues. J lost 0 bases, V lost 7 bases, and 5 bases had no gene match. The DNA of the CDR3 is TGCAGCGCCGCACAGGGGCCTAACTATGGCTACACCTTC. Encoded protein: CSAAQGPNYGYTF.

The chain couples TRBV6-6 to TRBJ1-1, with D tentatively TRBD1 (6 bases). The germline V gene encodes CDR1 MNHNY and CDR2 SVGAGI (reference sequence). The CDR3 contains 11 residues. Trimming took 7 bases from V and 7 from J, leaving 10 bases between them. The CDR3 spells CASIDRFEAFF. CDR3 coding DNA: TGTGCCAGCATTGACAGGTTTGAAGCTTTCTTT.

The chain has TRBV28 and TRBJ2-7; TRBD2 agrees at 7 bases. The CDR3 covers 15 residues. The germline V gene encodes CDR1 MDHEN and CDR2 SYDVKM. J was trimmed by 6 bases and V by 2 bases; bases with no gene match: 10. DNA of the CDR3: TGTGCCAGCAGTTTACTAGGCGGGAGTACACCCGAGCAGTACTTC. Protein: CASSLLGGSTPEQYF.

The chain couples TRBV4-1 to TRBJ1-1; 8 nucleotides line up with TRBD1. J lost 13 bases, V lost 6 bases, and 22 bases had no gene match. Germline V CDR1 and CDR2: MGHRA, YSYEKL. The CDR3 runs to 16 residues. The CDR3 DNA follows: TGCGCCAGCAGTACCAAGATAGGGACCGGGACAGGCCTTGTTTTCTTT. The encoded protein is CASSTKIGTGTGLVFF.